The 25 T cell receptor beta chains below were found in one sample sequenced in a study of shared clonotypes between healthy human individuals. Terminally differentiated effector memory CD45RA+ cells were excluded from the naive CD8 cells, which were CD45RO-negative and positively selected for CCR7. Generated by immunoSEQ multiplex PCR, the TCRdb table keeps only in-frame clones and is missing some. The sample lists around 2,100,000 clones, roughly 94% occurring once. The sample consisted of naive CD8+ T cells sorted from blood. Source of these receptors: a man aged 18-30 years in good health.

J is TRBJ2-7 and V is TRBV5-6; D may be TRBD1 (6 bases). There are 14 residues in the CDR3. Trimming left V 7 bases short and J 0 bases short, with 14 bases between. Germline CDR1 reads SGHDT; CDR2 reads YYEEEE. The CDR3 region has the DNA TGTGCCAGCCTCCGACAGGATTTCTCCTACGAGCAGTACTTC. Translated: CASLRQDFSYEQYF.

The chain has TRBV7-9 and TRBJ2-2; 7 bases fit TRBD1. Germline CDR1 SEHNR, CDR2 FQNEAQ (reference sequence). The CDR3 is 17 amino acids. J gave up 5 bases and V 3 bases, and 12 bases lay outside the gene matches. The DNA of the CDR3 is TGTGCCAGCAGCTTTCCTAAGACAGGGTTAGGAACCGGGGAGCTGTTTTTT. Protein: CASSFPKTGLGTGELFF.

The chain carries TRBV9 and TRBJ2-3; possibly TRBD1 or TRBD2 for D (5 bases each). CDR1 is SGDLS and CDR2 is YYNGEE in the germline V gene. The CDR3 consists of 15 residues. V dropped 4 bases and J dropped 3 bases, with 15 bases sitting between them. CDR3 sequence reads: CASSPGTSDTDTQYF. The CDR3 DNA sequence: TGTGCCAGCAGCCCCGGGACGTCGGATACAGATACGCAGTATTTT.

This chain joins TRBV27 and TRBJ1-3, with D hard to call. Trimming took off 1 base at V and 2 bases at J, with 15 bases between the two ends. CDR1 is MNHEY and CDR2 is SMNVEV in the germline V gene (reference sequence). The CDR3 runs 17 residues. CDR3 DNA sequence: TGTGCCAGCAGTTTATTTCATCCCGGGGTTGCTGGAAACACCATATATTTT. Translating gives CASSLFHPGVAGNTIYF.

The CDR3 bases are TGTGCCAGCAGCTCGAAAACAGAACACAGCACAGATACGCAGTATTTT. This translates into CASSSKTEHSTDTQYF. V and J are TRBV13 and TRBJ2-3; D not resolved. CDR1 PRHDT and CDR2 FYEKMQ come from the germline V gene (reference sequence). V lost 4 bases, J lost 0 bases, and 14 bases lay in between. CDR3 size: 16 residues.

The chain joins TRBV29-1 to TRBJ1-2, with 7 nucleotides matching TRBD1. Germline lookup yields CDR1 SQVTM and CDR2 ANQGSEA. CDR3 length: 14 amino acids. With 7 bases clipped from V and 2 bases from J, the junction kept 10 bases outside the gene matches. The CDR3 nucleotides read TGCAGCGGAACAGGGGAGGGAGAAAACTATGGCTACACCTTC. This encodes CSGTGEGENYGYTF.

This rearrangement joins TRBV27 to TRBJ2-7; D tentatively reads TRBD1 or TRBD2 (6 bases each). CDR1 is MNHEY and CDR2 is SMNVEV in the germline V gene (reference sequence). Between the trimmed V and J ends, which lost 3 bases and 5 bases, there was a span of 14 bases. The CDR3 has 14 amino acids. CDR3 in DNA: TGTGCCAGCAGTTTTTTGGGGGGCTTGAACGAGCAGTACTTC. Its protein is CASSFLGGLNEQYF.

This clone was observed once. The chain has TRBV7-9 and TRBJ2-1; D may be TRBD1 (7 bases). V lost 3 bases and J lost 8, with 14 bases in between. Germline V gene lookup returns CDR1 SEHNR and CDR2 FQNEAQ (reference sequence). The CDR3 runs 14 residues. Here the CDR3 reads CASSLVRGTDEQFF. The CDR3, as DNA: TGTGCCAGCAGCTTGGTCAGGGGGACTGATGAGCAGTTCTTC.

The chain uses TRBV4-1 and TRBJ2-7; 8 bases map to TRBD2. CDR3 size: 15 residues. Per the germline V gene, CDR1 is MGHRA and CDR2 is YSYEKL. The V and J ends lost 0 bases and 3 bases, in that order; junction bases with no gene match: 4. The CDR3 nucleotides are TGCGCCAGCAGCCAAGAAAGTCTAGCGGGCTACGAGCAGTACTTC. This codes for CASSQESLAGYEQYF.

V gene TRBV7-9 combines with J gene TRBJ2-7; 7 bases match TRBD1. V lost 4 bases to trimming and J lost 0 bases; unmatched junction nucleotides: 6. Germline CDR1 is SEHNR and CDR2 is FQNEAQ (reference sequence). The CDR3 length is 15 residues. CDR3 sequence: CASSSTGRPSYEQYF. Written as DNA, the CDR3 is TGTGCCAGCAGCTCGACAGGGAGACCCTCCTACGAGCAGTACTTC. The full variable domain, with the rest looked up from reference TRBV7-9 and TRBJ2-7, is DTGVSQNPRHKITKRGQNVTFRCDPISEHNRLYWYRQTLGQGPEFLTYFQNEAQLEKSRLLSDRFSAERPKGSFSTLEIQRTEQGDSAMYLCASSSTGRPSYEQYFGPGTRLTVT.

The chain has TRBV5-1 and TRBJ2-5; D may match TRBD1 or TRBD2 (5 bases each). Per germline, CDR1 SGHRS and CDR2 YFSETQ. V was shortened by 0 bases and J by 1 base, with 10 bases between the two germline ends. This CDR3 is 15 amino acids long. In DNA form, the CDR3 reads TGCGCCAGCAGCTTGGCCGGGACCCTCCAAGAGACCCAGTACTTC. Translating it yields CASSLAGTLQETQYF.

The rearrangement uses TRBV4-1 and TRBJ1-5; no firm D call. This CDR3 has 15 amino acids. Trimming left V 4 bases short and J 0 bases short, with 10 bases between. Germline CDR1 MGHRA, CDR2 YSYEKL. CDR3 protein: CASSPERYSNQPQHF. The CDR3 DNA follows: TGCGCCAGCAGCCCGGAGCGTTATAGCAATCAGCCCCAGCATTTT.

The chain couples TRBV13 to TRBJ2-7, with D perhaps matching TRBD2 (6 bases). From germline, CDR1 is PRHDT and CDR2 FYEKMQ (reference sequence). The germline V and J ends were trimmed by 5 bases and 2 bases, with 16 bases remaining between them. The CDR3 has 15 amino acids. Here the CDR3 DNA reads TGTGCCAGCAGCACCCGGGACTTACTTACCTACGAGCAGTACTTC. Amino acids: CASSTRDLLTYEQYF.

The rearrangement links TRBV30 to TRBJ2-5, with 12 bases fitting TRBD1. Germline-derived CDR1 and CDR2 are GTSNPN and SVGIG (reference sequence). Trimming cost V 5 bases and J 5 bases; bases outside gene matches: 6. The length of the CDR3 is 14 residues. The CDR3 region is CAWGGQGAWETQYF. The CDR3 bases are TGTGCCTGGGGGGGACAGGGGGCCTGGGAGACCCAGTACTTC. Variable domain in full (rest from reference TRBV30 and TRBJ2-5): SQTIHQWPATLVQPVGSPLSLECTVEGTSNPNLYWYRQAAGRGLQLLFYSVGIGQISSEVPQNLSASRPQDRQFILSSKKLLLSDSGFYLCAWGGQGAWETQYFGPGTRLLVL.

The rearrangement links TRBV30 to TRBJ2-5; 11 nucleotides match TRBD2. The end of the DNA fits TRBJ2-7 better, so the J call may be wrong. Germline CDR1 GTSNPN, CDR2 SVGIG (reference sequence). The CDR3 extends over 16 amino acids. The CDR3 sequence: CAWSVRGLAEEYEQYF. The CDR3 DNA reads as TGTGCCTGGAGTGTGAGGGGACTAGCGGAGGAATACGAGCAGTACTTC.

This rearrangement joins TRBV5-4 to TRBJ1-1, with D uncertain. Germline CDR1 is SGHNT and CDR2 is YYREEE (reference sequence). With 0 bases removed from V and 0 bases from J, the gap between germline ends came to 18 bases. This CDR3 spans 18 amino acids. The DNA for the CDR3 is TGTGCCAGCAGCTTGGGAGATTATGTGTTGCCTATGAACACTGAAGCTTTCTTT. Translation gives CASSLGDYVLPMNTEAFF.

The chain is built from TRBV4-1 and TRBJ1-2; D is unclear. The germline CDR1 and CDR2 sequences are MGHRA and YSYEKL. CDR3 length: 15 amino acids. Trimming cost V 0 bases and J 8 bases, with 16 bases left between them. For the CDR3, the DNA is TGCGCCAGCAGCCAAGATGAGTCGGGGAGTATGGGCTACACCTTC. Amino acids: CASSQDESGSMGYTF.

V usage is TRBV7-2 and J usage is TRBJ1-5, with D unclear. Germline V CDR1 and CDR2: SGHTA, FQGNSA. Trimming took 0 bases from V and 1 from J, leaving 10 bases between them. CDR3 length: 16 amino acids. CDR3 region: CASSLAGGLSNQPQHF. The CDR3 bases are TGTGCCAGCAGCTTAGCTGGAGGTTTAAGCAATCAGCCCCAGCATTTT.

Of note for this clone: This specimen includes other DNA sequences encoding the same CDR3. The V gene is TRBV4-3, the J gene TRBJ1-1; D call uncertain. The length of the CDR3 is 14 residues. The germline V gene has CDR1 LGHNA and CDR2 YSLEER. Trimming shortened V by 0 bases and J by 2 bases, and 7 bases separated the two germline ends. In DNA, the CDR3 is TGCGCCAGCAGCCAAGATCTGGGTAACACTGAAGCTTTCTTT. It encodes CASSQDLGNTEAFF.

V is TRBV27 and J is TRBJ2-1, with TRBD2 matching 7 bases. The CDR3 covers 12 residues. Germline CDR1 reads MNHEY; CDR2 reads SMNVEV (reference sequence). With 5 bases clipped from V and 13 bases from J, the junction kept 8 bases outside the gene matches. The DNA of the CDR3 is TGTGCCAGCAGTGACCCTGGGGACTACCAGTTCTTC. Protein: CASSDPGDYQFF.

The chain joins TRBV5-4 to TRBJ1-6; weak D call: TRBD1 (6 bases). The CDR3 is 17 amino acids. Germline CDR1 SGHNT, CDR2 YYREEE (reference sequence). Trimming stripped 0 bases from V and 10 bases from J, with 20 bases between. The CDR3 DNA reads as TGTGCCAGCAGCTTGGCACCCAGGGGACGGTTTTCCTCACCCCTCCACTTT. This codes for CASSLAPRGRFSSPLHF.

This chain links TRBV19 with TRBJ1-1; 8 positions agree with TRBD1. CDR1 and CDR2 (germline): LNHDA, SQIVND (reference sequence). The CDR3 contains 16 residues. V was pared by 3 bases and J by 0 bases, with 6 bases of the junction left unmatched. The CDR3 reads CASSMDREGLNTEAFF. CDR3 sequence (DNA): TGTGCCAGTAGTATGGACAGGGAGGGATTGAACACTGAAGCTTTCTTT.

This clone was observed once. The CDR3 is CSVPAASWPYEQYF. CDR3 DNA sequence: TGCAGCGTTCCCGCCGCTTCGTGGCCCTACGAGCAGTACTTC. The rearrangement links TRBV29-1 to TRBJ2-7, with D unclear. The CDR3 consists of 14 residues. V was trimmed by 5 bases and J by 2 bases, leaving 16 bases between them. Germline V lookup: CDR1 SQVTM, CDR2 ANQGSEA.

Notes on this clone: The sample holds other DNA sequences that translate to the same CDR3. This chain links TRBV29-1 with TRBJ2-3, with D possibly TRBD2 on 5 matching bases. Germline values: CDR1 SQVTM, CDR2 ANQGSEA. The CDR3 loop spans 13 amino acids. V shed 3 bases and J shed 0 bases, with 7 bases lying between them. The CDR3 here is CSVDEGSTDTQYF. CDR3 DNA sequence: TGCAGCGTTGACGAGGGTAGCACAGATACGCAGTATTTT.

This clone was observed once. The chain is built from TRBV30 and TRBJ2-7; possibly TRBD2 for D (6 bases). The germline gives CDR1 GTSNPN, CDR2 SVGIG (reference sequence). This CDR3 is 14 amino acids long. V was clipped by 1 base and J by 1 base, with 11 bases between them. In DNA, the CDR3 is TGTGCCTGGAGTGAGGGTGGGGGGTCCTACGAGCAGTACTTC. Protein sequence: CAWSEGGGSYEQYF. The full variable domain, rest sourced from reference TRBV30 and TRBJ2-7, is SQTIHQWPATLVQPVGSPLSLECTVEGTSNPNLYWYRQAAGRGLQLLFYSVGIGQISSEVPQNLSASRPQDRQFILSSKKLLLSDSGFYLCAWSEGGGSYEQYFGPGTRLTVT.